This TCR beta chain was identified during a study of shared clonotypes between healthy human individuals. For the study at large: Per-donor plates numbered three CD4 naive, three CD4 memory, two CD8 naive and one CD8 memory.

CDR3 length: 17 residues. Germline values: CDR1 SGDLS, CDR2 YYNGEE. V shed 0 bases and J 1 base; nucleotides not matched to a gene: 5. Genomic DNA from each subset was divided evenly over several immunoSEQ plates. Profiled with immunoSEQ multiplex PCR; TCRdb holds only in-frame clones, not every one. There are about 2,500,000 clones in the sample; 85% to 95% occur only once, and under 0.15% lies in the top ten. A remark on this clone: The antigen is unknown.

Points from the study as a whole: The study found lower generation probabilities in non-shared clonotypes than in those shared by all four donors. In the sorted subsets, rarefaction showed sequencing was incomplete despite large depth.

The chain couples TRBV9 to TRBJ2-2, with 8 positions matching TRBD1. The sample consisted of naive CD4+ T cells sorted from blood. The subset was: CD45RA+ positively selected. The TCR was taken from a man aged 18 to 29 in good health. The CDR3 DNA sequence: TGTGCCAGCAGCGTAGGACAGGGGACAGGGAACACCGGGGAGCTGTTTTTT. Amino acid sequence: CASSVGQGTGNTGELFF.